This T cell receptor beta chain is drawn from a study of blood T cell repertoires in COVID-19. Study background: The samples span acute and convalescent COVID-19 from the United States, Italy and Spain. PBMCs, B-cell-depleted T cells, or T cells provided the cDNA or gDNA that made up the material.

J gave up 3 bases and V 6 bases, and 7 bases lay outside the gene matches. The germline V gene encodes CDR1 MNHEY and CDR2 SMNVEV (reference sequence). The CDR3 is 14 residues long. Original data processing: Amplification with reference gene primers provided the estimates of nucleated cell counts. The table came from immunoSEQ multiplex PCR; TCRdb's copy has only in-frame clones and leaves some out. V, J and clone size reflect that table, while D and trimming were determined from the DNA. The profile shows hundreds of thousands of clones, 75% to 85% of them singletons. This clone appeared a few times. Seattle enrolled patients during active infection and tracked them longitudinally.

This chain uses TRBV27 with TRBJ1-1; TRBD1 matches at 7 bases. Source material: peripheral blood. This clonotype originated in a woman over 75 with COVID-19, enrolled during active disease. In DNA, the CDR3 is TGTGCCAGCAGGAACAGGGGTAGAGACACTGAAGCTTTCTTT. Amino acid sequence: CASRNRGRDTEAFF.